A single sample is the source of the 7 T cell receptor beta chains below, sequenced in a study of graft-versus-host responses after intestinal transplantation. The antigens of these receptors remain unknown. Sequenced by immunoSEQ multiplex PCR; TCRdb stores in-frame clones only, minus some. This sample yields approximately 100,000 clones, of which under 95% are seen a single time; around 1.2% belongs to the top ten. The specimen comprised unstimulated CD8+ T cells sorted from spleen or lymph node cells, sampled before intestinal transplant. These receptors all stem from a human donor who received an intestinal transplant.

This clone was seen a single time. The rearrangement joins TRBV4-1 to TRBJ1-5; TRBD1 matches at 8 bases. This CDR3 comprises 21 residues. Germline-derived CDR1 and CDR2 are MGHRA and YSYEKL. The V segment lost 3 bases and the J segment 5 bases; nucleotides outside the gene matches: 24. CDR3 sequence (DNA): TGCGCCAGCAGCCAGCTCTCTGGACAGGGTGGCGGGCCCACTAGGTATCAGCCCCAGCATTTT. Encoded protein: CASSQLSGQGGGPTRYQPQHF.

The chain uses TRBV4-1 and TRBJ2-5, with TRBD2 matching over 9 bases. Germline V gene data show CDR1 as MGHRA and CDR2 as YSYEKL. This CDR3 contains 16 residues. V lost 8 bases and J lost 1; bases outside the gene matches: 11. CDR3 bases: TGCGCCAGCCGAGGGACCGCGGGGGGGACCCAAGAGACCCAGTACTTC. This translates into CASRGTAGGTQETQYF.

V is TRBV4-2 and J is TRBJ1-1; no clear D. The CDR3 has 13 amino acids. The V end lost 4 bases, the J end lost 0 bases, and 6 bases lay between the germline ends. Germline V CDR1 and CDR2: LGHNA, YNFKEQ. The CDR3 spells CASSPSMNTEAFF. The CDR3 coding sequence is TGTGCCAGCAGCCCGTCAATGAACACTGAAGCTTTCTTT.

The genes are TRBV7-9 and TRBJ2-7; D perhaps matches TRBD1 (5 bases). V lost 8 bases, J lost 3 bases, and 11 bases lay in between. Per germline, CDR1 SEHNR and CDR2 FQNEAQ (reference sequence). The CDR3 covers 12 residues. DNA of the CDR3: TGTGCCAGCGGAAGGGGCGGCTACGAGCAGTACTTC. It codes for CASGRGGYEQYF. The whole variable domain, remainder taken from reference TRBV7-9 and TRBJ2-7, is DTGVSQNPRHKITKRGQNVTFRCDPISEHNRLYWYRQTLGQGPEFLTYFQNEAQLEKSRLLSDRFSAERPKGSFSTLEIQRTEQGDSAMYLCASGRGGYEQYFGPGTRLTVT.

J is TRBJ2-1 and V is TRBV4-1; perhaps TRBD1 as D (6 bases). The CDR3 totals 14 residues. V lost 3 bases to trimming and J lost 6 bases, with 12 bases between them. Germline V gene data show CDR1 as MGHRA and CDR2 as YSYEKL. The DNA of the CDR3 is TGCGCCAGCAGCCAGGGCCTGGACAGCAATGAGCAGTTCTTC. This codes for CASSQGLDSNEQFF.

This sequence joins TRBV5-1 and TRBJ1-1; D remains ambiguous. V was shortened by 0 bases and J by 1 base, with 7 bases between the two germline ends. The germline gives CDR1 SGHRS, CDR2 YFSETQ. CDR3 length: 14 residues. This CDR3 is CASSLEPENTEAFF. In nucleotides, the CDR3 is TGCGCCAGCAGCTTGGAGCCTGAGAACACTGAAGCTTTCTTT.

V usage is TRBV9 and J usage is TRBJ2-5; TRBD2 aligns across 7 bases. The J call is uncertain, as TRBJ2-7 better fits the DNA end. CDR3 length equals 13 residues. Germline V gene lookup returns CDR1 SGDLS and CDR2 YYNGEE. The CDR3 is CASSPSGVGEQYF. The CDR3 bases are TGTGCCAGCAGCCCCAGCGGGGTTGGCGAGCAGTACTTC.